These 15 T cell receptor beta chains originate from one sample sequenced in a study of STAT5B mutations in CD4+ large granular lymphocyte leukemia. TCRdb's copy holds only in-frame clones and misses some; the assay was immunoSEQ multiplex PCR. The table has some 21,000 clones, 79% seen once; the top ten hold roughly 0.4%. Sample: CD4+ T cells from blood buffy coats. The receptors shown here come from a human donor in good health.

The CDR3 protein is CASRLDIAYEQFF. The CDR3 DNA reads as TGTGCCAGCAGGCTCGACATCGCCTATGAGCAGTTCTTC. The J gene is TRBJ2-1, the V gene TRBV2; D call uncertain. Trimming shortened V by 6 bases and J by 8 bases, and 14 bases separated the two germline ends. This CDR3 has 13 residues. Per germline, CDR1 SNHLY and CDR2 FYNNEI.

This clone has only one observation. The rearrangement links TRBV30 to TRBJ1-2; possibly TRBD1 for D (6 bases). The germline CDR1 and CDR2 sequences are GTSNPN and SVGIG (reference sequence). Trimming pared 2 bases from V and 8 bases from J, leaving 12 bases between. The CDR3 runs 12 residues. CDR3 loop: CAWSQGRGGYTF. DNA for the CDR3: TGTGCCTGGAGTCAGGGGCGCGGAGGCTACACCTTC.

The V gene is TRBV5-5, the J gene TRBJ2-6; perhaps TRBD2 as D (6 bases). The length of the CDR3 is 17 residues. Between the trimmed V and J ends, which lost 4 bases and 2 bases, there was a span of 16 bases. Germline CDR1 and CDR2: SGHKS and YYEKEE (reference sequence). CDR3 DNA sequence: TGTGCCAGCAGCACCGGGGGTTTTATGACTGGGGCCAACGTCCTGACTTTC. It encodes CASSTGGFMTGANVLTF.

CDR3 nucleotide sequence: TGTGCCAGCAGTTACTCGAGGGGAAGATCGAAAGAGACCCAGTACTTC. Translating gives CASSYSRGRSKETQYF. The chain couples TRBV6-6 to TRBJ2-5; D is perhaps TRBD1 or TRBD2 (5 bases each). Per the germline V gene, CDR1 is MNHNY and CDR2 is SVGAGI (reference sequence). V lost 0 bases and J lost 3, with 14 bases in between. The CDR3 contains 16 residues.

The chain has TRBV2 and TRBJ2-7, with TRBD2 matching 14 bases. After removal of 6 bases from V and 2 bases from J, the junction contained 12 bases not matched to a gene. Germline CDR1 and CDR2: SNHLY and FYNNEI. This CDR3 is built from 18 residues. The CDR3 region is CASRAGTSGSTGPYEQYF. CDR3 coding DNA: TGTGCCAGCAGGGCCGGGACTAGCGGGAGTACGGGCCCCTACGAGCAGTACTTC.

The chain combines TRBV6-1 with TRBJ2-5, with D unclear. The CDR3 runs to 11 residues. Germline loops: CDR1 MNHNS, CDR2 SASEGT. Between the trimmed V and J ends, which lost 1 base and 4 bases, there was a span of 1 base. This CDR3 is CASSEVETQYF. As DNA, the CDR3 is TGTGCCAGCAGTGAAGTAGAGACCCAGTACTTC.

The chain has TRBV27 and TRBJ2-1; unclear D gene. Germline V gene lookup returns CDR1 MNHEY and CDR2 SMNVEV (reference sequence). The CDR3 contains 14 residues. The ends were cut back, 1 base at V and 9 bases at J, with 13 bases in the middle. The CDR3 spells CASSLFYPSGEQFF. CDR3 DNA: TGTGCCAGCAGTTTATTTTACCCCTCAGGTGAGCAGTTCTTC.

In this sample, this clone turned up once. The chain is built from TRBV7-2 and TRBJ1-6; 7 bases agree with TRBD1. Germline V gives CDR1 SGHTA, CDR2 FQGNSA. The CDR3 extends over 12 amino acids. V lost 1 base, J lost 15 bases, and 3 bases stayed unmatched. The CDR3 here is CASSLDGTVLHF. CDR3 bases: TGTGCCAGCAGCTTAGATGGGACAGTCCTCCACTTT.

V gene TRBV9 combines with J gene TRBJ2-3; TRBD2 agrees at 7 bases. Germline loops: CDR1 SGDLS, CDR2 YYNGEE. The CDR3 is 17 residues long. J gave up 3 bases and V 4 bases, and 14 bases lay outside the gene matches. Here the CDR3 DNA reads TGTGCCAGCAGCCCGCAAACGGGACTAATGGTAACAGATACGCAGTATTTT. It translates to CASSPQTGLMVTDTQYF.

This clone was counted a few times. The CDR3 is CASSPSGSYNEQFF. DNA for the CDR3: TGTGCCAGCAGCCCTAGCGGCTCCTACAATGAGCAGTTCTTC. This chain joins TRBV2 and TRBJ2-1; 7 nucleotides agree with TRBD2. The CDR3 totals 14 residues. V trimming: 6 bases; J trimming: 0 bases; junction bases outside the gene matches: 2. The germline gives CDR1 SNHLY, CDR2 FYNNEI.

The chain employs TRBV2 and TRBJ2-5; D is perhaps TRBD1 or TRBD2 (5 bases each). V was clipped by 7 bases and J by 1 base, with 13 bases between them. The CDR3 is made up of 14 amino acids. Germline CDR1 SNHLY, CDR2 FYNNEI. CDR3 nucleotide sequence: TGTGCCAGCACCCGGGACCGAGTCCAAGAGACCCAGTACTTC. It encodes CASTRDRVQETQYF.

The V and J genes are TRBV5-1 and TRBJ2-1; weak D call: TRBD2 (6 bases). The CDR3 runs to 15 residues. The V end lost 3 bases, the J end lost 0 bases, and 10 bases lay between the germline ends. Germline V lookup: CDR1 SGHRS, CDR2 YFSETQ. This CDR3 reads CASSWGGSSYNEQFF. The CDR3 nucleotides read TGCGCCAGCAGCTGGGGAGGTAGCTCCTACAATGAGCAGTTCTTC. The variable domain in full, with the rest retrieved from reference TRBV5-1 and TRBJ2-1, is KAGVTQTPRYLIKTRGQQVTLSCSPISGHRSVSWYQQTPGQGLQFLFEYFSETQRNKGNFPGRFSGRQFSNSRSEMNVSTLELGDSALYLCASSWGGSSYNEQFFGPGTRLTVL.

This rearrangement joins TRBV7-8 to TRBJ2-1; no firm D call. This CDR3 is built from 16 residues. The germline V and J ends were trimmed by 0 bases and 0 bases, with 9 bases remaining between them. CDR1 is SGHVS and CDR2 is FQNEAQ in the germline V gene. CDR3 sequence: CASSLAFRFSYNEQFF. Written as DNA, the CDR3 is TGTGCCAGCAGCTTAGCGTTCCGATTCTCCTACAATGAGCAGTTCTTC.

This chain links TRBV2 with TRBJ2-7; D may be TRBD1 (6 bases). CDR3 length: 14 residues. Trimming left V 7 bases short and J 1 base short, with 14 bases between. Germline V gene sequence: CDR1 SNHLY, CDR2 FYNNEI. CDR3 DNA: TGTGCCAGCACATTGGGCCAGGGGTCCTACGAGCAGTACTTC. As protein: CASTLGQGSYEQYF.

The CDR3 bases are TGTGCCAGCAGTCCCCGCGGACTAGCGGGAAAATCGCAGACCCAGTACTTC. It specifies CASSPRGLAGKSQTQYF. The V call is TRBV28, the J call TRBJ2-5; the match to TRBD2 covers 12 bases. The germline CDR1 and CDR2 sequences are MDHEN and SYDVKM. The CDR3 runs to 17 residues. Losses at the gene ends were 5 bases for V and 6 bases for J; bases not matched to a gene: 13.